This TCR beta chain originates from a study of cytomegalovirus exposure and HLA in healthy donors. General study results and limits: Reported results showed that the classifier diagnosed cytomegalovirus status with high specificity and sensitivity. Researchers catalogued around 150 TCR beta chains as cytomegalovirus-associated. Earlier findings revealed that most TCR beta V segments proved productive either about 87% or about 30% of the time.

Amplification used 60 Vbeta primers and 13 Jbeta primers. This table comes from immunoSEQ multiplex PCR, and its TCRdb copy is limited to in-frame clones, with some not included. The sample contains roughly 200,000 clones, around 80% of which appear only once. Trimming at V came to 3 bases and at J to 0 bases, leaving 5 bases not matched to a gene. This CDR3 is built from 15 residues. CDR1 is PRHDT, CDR2 FYEKMQ, per germline (reference sequence). Worth noting for this clone: The antigen is not known.

The TCR sequence derives from a woman aged 60 to 75 in good health and CMV-seropositive. Sequences were obtained from PBMCs. The chain carries TRBV13 and TRBJ2-7; 7 bases align to TRBD2. For the CDR3, the DNA is TGTGCCAGCAGCTTCGTCGGGAGGAGCTCCTACGAGCAGTACTTC. This encodes CASSFVGRSSYEQYF. The full variable domain, its missing parts supplied by reference TRBV13 and TRBJ2-7, is AAGVIQSPRHLIKEKRETATLKCYPIPRHDTVYWYQQGPGQDPQFLISFYEKMQSDKGSIPDRFSAQQFSDYHSELNMSSLELGDSALYFCASSFVGRSSYEQYFGPGTRLTVT.